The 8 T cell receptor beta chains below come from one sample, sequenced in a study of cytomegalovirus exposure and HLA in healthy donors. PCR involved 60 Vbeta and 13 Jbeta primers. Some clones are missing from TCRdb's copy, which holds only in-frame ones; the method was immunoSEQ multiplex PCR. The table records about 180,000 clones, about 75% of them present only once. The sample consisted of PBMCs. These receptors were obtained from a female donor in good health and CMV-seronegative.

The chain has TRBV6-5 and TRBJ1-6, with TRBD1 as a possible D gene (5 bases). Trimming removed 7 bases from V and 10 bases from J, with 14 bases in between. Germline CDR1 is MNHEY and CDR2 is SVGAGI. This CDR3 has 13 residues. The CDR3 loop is CASNPDSGSPLHF. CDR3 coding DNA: TGTGCCAGCAACCCCGACTCAGGGTCACCCCTCCACTTT.

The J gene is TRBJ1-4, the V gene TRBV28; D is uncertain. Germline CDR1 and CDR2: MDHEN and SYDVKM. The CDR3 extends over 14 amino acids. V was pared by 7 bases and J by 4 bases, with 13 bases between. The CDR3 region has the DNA TGTGCCAGCACCCATGGAGGGAGTAATGAAAAACTGTTTTTT. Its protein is CASTHGGSNEKLFF.

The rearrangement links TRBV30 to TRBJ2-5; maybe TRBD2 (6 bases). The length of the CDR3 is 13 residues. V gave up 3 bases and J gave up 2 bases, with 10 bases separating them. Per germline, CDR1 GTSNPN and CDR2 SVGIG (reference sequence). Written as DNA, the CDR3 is TGTGCCTGGAGCGGGGGAGTTCAAGAGACCCAGTACTTC. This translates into CAWSGGVQETQYF.

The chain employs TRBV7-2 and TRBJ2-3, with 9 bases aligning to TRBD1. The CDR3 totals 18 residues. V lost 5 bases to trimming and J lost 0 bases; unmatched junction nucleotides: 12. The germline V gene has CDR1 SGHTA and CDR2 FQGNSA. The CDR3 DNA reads TGTGCCAGCAGCACCACCGGACAGGGGCCCCATAGCACAGATACGCAGTATTTT. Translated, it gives CASSTTGQGPHSTDTQYF.

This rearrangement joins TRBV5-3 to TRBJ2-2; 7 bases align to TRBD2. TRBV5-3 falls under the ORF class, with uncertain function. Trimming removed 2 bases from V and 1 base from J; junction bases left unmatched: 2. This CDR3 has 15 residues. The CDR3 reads CARSFRGENTGELFF. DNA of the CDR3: TGTGCCAGAAGCTTTCGGGGGGAGAACACCGGGGAGCTGTTTTTT.

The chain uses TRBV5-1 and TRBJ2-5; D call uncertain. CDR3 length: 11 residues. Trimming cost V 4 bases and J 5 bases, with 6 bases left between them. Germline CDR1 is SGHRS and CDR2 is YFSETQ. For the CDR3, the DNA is TGCGCCAGCAGCCTAGAGGAGACCCAGTACTTC. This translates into CASSLEETQYF.

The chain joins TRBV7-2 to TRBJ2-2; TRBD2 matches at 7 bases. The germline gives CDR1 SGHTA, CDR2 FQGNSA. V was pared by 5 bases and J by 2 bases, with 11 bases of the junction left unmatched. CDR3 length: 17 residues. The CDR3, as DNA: TGTGCCAGCAGCGTGCCGTGGGCTAGCGGAAACACCGGGGAGCTGTTTTTT. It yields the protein CASSVPWASGNTGELFF.

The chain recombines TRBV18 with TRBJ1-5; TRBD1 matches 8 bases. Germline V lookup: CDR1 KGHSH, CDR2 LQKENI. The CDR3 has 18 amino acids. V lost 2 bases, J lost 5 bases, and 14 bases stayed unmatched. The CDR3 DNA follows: TGTGCCAGCTCACCAAGTAGGGCAGGGGGCGGCTCTGATCAGCCCCAGCATTTT. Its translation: CASSPSRAGGGSDQPQHF.